This section outlines one TCR beta chain sequence together with its context. The antigen remains unidentified. Assay: immunoSEQ multiplex PCR; the TCRdb copy retains only in-frame clones and omits some. The sample shows approximately 500,000 clones, 87% of them seen only once. The sample is drawn from a study of Ad26.COV2.S vaccination and SARS-CoV-2 variants. Background on the study: Once or twice, 56 days apart, Ad26.COV2.S was delivered intramuscularly. Study results and limitations: Analytic work on TCR breadth and depth might have understated the full extent of total T cell responses. Reports say spike-specific CD8+ and CD4+ T cell responses covered substantial breadth after vaccination.

The sample's treatment: some 20 received Ad26.COV2.S at low or high dose, single or two shots; a few received placebo; per-sample allocation not given. The samples date from day 63 after the first vaccine or placebo injection. Trimming cost V 3 bases and J 6 bases; bases outside gene matches: 9. Germline loops: CDR1 MDHEN, CDR2 SYDVKM. The CDR3 length is 15 residues. This sequence joins TRBV28 and TRBJ1-2; 8 nucleotides align to TRBD1. This TCR derives from a person aged 18-65 years who received the Ad26.COV2.S COVID-19 vaccine or a placebo. Here the sequenced sample was peripheral blood, taken in a trial of Ad26.COV2.S vaccine versus placebo. DNA for the CDR3: TGTGCCAGCAGTTTCTTGTCAGGGGGCGGAAATGGCTACACCTTC. Residues: CASSFLSGGGNGYTF.